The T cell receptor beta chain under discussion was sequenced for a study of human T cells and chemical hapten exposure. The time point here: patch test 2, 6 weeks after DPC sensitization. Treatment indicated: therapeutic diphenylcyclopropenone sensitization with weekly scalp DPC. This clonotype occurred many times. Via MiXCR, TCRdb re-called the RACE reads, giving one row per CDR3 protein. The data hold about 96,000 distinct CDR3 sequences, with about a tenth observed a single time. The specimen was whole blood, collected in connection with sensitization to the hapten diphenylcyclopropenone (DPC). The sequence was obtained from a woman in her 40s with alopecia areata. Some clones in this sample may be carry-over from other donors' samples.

CDR3 in amino acids: CSVDLQGGSDTQYF. In nucleotides, the CDR3 is TGCAGCGTTGATCTACAGGGGGGCTCAGATACGCAGTATTTT. The chain links TRBV29-1 to TRBJ2-3; 8 bases fit TRBD1. CDR3 length: 14 residues. CDR1 and CDR2 (germline): SQVTM, ANQGSEA. The V gene end was trimmed by 3 bases and the J gene end by 4 bases; junction bases not matched to a gene: 6.